The 18 T cell receptor beta chains in this list originate from one sample, sequenced in a study of blood T cells in healthy people across ages. Primers used in a second PCR of about 7 to 11 cycles were a sample-barcoded 5' primer and a J-beta primer mix. TCRdb passed the 5' RACE reads through MiXCR, listing each CDR3 protein once. The sample yields fewer than 2 million distinct CDR3 sequences, roughly two fifths seen once. The sample comprised blood. Source of these receptors: a human donor in good health.

The V and J genes are TRBV27 and TRBJ2-3; maybe TRBD1 (5 bases). Germline CDR1 is MNHEY and CDR2 is SMNVEV (reference sequence). Trimming cost V 5 bases and J 0 bases, with 12 bases left between them. The CDR3 is 15 amino acids. CDR3: CASSQSWGSTDTQYF. Here the CDR3 DNA reads TGTGCCAGCAGTCAGTCGTGGGGCAGCACAGATACGCAGTATTTT.

The rearrangement links TRBV7-2 to TRBJ1-5, with a possible D match to TRBD1 (5 bases). Germline V gene sequence: CDR1 SGHTA, CDR2 FQGNSA. The CDR3 sequence is 13 residues long. The V end lost 3 bases, the J end lost 9 bases, and 12 bases lay between the germline ends. DNA for the CDR3: TGTGCCAGCAGCTTCAAGGGGTATGGGCCCCAGCATTTT. This codes for CASSFKGYGPQHF.

The chain couples TRBV7-9 to TRBJ2-7; D unclear. The V end lost 5 bases, the J end lost 4 bases, and 9 bases lay between the germline ends. The CDR3 extends over 12 amino acids. CDR1 SEHNR and CDR2 FQNEAQ come from the germline V gene (reference sequence). CDR3 nucleotides: TGTGCCAGCAGCGTAGAGTTTTACGAGCAGTACTTC. It translates to CASSVEFYEQYF. The whole variable domain, remainder taken from reference TRBV7-9 and TRBJ2-7, is DTGVSQNPRHKITKRGQNVTFRCDPISEHNRLYWYRQTLGQGPEFLTYFQNEAQLEKSRLLSDRFSAERPKGSFSTLEIQRTEQGDSAMYLCASSVEFYEQYFGPGTRLTVT.

V and J are TRBV5-1 and TRBJ2-1; 8 bases align to TRBD2. V shed 7 bases, J shed 4 bases, and the junction held 7 bases outside the gene matches. CDR3 length: 14 residues. CDR1 is SGHRS and CDR2 is YFSETQ in the germline V gene. This chain's CDR3 is CASQRGGSYNEQFF. In nucleotides, the CDR3 is TGCGCCAGCCAACGGGGGGGGTCTTACAATGAGCAGTTCTTC.

This clonotype is a singleton in its sample. This chain links TRBV7-2 with TRBJ1-2, with D unclear. Germline V gives CDR1 SGHTA, CDR2 FQGNSA. This CDR3 is 14 amino acids long. The germline V and J ends were trimmed by 1 base and 8 bases, with 14 bases remaining between them. The CDR3 DNA is TGTGCCAGCAGCTTAGGTCAGACCGTCAACGGCTACACCTTC. Amino acid sequence: CASSLGQTVNGYTF.

The CDR3 region is CSAVGTHQNTEAFF. The CDR3 nucleotides read TGCAGCGCTGTAGGGACACACCAAAACACTGAAGCTTTCTTT. The chain is built from TRBV29-1 and TRBJ1-1; D is possibly TRBD1 (6 bases). This CDR3 region has 14 residues. The V and J ends lost 7 bases and 2 bases respectively, with 17 bases between them. Germline V gene sequence: CDR1 SQVTM, CDR2 ANQGSEA.

The chain is built from TRBV7-9 and TRBJ2-2; 8 nucleotides align to TRBD2. The germline CDR1 and CDR2 sequences are SEHNR and FQNEAQ (reference sequence). Losses at the gene ends were 5 bases for V and 5 bases for J; bases not matched to a gene: 13. The CDR3 contains 17 residues. The CDR3 loop reads CASSPGLVGFRTGELFF. The DNA of the CDR3 is TGTGCCAGCAGCCCGGGACTAGTGGGGTTTCGGACCGGGGAGCTGTTTTTT. Full variable domain (missing parts from reference TRBV7-9 and TRBJ2-2): DTGVSQNPRHKITKRGQNVTFRCDPISEHNRLYWYRQTLGQGPEFLTYFQNEAQLEKSRLLSDRFSAERPKGSFSTLEIQRTEQGDSAMYLCASSPGLVGFRTGELFFGEGSRLTVL.

V and J are TRBV3-1 and TRBJ2-7; weak D call: TRBD2 (6 bases). With the DNA end fitting TRBJ2-5 better, the J assignment may be wrong. The CDR3 is 16 residues long. Germline V gives CDR1 LGHDT, CDR2 YNNKEL (reference sequence). This chain's CDR3 is CASSQYGGAPQETQYF. DNA of the CDR3: TGTGCCAGCAGCCAATACGGCGGGGCGCCACAAGAGACCCAGTACTTC.

CDR3 amino acids: CASSRGQGDTGELFF. In nucleotides, the CDR3 is TGTGCCAGCAGCAGGGGACAGGGGGACACCGGGGAGCTGTTTTTT. The chain employs TRBV11-3 and TRBJ2-2; 11 bases line up with TRBD1. Trimming took 5 bases from V and 3 from J; bases not matched to a gene: 2. The CDR3 is 15 amino acids. Germline CDR1 is SGHNT and CDR2 is YENEEA. The whole variable domain, remainder taken from reference TRBV11-3 and TRBJ2-2, is EAGVVQSPRYKIIEKKQPVAFWCNPISGHNTLYWYLQNLGQGPELLIRYENEEAVDDSQLPKDRFSAERLKGVDSTLKIQPAELGDSAVYLCASSRGQGDTGELFFGEGSRLTVL.

J is TRBJ2-1 and V is TRBV6-2 or TRBV6-3; a weak D match, TRBD2 (6 bases). Deletions cut 7 bases from V and 7 bases from J, with 17 bases between. This CDR3 has 14 residues. Germline values: CDR1 MNHEY, CDR2 SVGEGT. CDR3 residues: CASTRGWVRNEQFF. DNA of the CDR3: TGTGCCAGCACCCGGGGGTGGGTTAGGAATGAGCAGTTCTTC.

The rearrangement joins TRBV5-1 to TRBJ2-1; 7 nucleotides match TRBD1. The CDR3 length is 12 residues. V lost 2 bases to trimming and J lost 10 bases; unmatched junction nucleotides: 3. Germline V gives CDR1 SGHRS, CDR2 YFSETQ. In DNA form, the CDR3 reads TGCGCCAGCAGCTTTCAAGGGGGCGAGCAGTTCTTC. Residues: CASSFQGGEQFF.

The genes are TRBV12-3 or TRBV12-4 and TRBJ2-3, with 11 bases lining up with TRBD2. The CDR3 length is 15 residues. With V trimmed by 7 bases and J by 2 bases, 5 bases remained unmatched. The CDR3 DNA reads TGTGCCAGCATGACTAGCGGGGCCTACACAGATACGCAGTATTTT. Encoded protein: CASMTSGAYTDTQYF.

This clonotype was counted a few times. The chain couples TRBV20-1 to TRBJ1-1; D might be TRBD1 (6 bases). CDR3 size: 14 residues. Germline V gene data show CDR1 as DFQATT and CDR2 as SNEGSKA (reference sequence). The germline V and J ends were trimmed by 5 bases and 3 bases, with 16 bases remaining between them. DNA of the CDR3: TGCAGTGCTCGTGGGGGCGCCTTGGACACTGAAGCTTTCTTT. Encoded protein: CSARGGALDTEAFF.

A few counts support this clonotype. The chain is built from TRBV29-1 and TRBJ2-7; D uncertain. The germline V gene has CDR1 SQVTM and CDR2 ANQGSEA. The length of the CDR3 is 13 residues. V was pared by 3 bases and J by 2 bases, with 11 bases between. CDR3 sequence (DNA): TGCAGCGTTGAGGTCAGTACTGCCTACGAGCAGTACTTC. The encoded protein is CSVEVSTAYEQYF.

The gene calls are TRBV5-1 and TRBJ2-7; TRBD1 matches 8 bases. Trimming at V came to 0 bases and at J to 1 base, leaving 6 bases not matched to a gene. Germline V CDR1 and CDR2: SGHRS, YFSETQ. This CDR3 has 16 residues. The CDR3 here is CASSLGTGPGSYEQYF. Here the CDR3 DNA reads TGCGCCAGCAGCTTGGGGACAGGGCCTGGTTCCTACGAGCAGTACTTC.

This chain uses TRBV4-1 with TRBJ2-5, with D perhaps matching TRBD2 (5 bases). The CDR3 is made up of 15 amino acids. The germline V gene encodes CDR1 MGHRA and CDR2 YSYEKL. Trimming took off 2 bases at V and 4 bases at J, with 14 bases between the two ends. This chain's CDR3 is CASSQSGLEGETQYF. The CDR3 nucleotides are TGCGCCAGCAGCCAAAGTGGTTTAGAGGGAGAGACCCAGTACTTC.

Only a few counts were recorded for this clonotype. The junction differs from germline at one of its ends, possibly a read error. V and J are TRBV7-2 and TRBJ1-5; weak D call: TRBD1 (5 bases). The CDR3 is made up of 13 amino acids. Germline values: CDR1 SGHTA, CDR2 FQGNSA. This CDR3 reads CASSPDWGSIQHF. In DNA form, the CDR3 reads TGCGCCAGCAGCCCGGATTGGGGGAGTATCCAGCATTTT.

The chain combines TRBV15 with TRBJ2-4, with D possibly being TRBD2 (7 bases). With the DNA end fitting TRBJ2-5 better, the J assignment may be wrong. The CDR3 has 15 residues. Germline assignment: CDR1 LNHNV and CDR2 YYDKDF (reference sequence). CDR3 DNA sequence: TGTGCCTCTCGAAGGGGGGGGCCTGGGGGGCAGACCCAGTACTTC. Translation gives CASRRGGPGGQTQYF.